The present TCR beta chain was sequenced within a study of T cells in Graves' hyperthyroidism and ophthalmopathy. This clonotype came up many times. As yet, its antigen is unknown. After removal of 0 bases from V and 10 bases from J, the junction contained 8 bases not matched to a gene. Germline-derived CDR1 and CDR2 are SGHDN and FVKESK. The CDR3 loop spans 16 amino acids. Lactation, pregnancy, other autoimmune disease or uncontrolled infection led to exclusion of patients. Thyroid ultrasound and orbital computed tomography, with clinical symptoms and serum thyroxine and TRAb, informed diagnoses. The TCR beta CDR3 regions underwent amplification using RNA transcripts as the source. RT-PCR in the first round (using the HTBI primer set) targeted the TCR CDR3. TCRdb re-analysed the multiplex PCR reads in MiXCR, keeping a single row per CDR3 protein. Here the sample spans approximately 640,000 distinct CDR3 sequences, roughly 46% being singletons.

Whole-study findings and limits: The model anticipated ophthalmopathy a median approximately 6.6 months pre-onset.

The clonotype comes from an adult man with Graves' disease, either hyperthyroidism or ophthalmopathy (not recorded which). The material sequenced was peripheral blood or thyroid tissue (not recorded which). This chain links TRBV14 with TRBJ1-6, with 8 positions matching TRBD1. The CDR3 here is CASSQEGQVRGSPLHF. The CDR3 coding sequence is TGTGCCAGCAGCCAAGAGGGACAGGTCCGAGGGTCACCCCTCCACTTT.